This section outlines one T cell receptor (beta chain) sequence together with its context. What it recognizes is unknown. PCR was performed using 60 Vbeta and 13 Jbeta primers. Profiled with immunoSEQ multiplex PCR; TCRdb holds only in-frame clones, not every one. This table holds some 100,000 clones, roughly 83% found once. The record originates from a study of cytomegalovirus exposure and HLA in healthy donors. Notes on the study in general: In a later analysis, specific HLA alleles were associated with about 18,000 TCR beta sequences at a 0.05 false discovery rate. The study recorded over 150 TCR beta chains that were cytomegalovirus-associated. Later analysis suggested links between common viral pathogens and several top significant clusters. TCR beta chain V- and J-gene trimming was linked, in a later analysis, to a missense variant in DCLRE1C.

CDR3 length: 19 residues. CDR1 is MNHEY and CDR2 is SMNVEV in the germline V gene (reference sequence). V was pared by 2 bases and J by 0 bases, with 12 bases of the junction left unmatched. The receptor was derived from a female donor in good health and CMV-seropositive. Sample: PBMCs. This chain connects TRBV27 to TRBJ2-1, with 8 bases aligning to TRBD2. The CDR3 DNA follows: TGTGCCAGCAGTTTAACGGGGCCGGGAGGGAGATTCTCCTACAATGAGCAGTTCTTC. Its protein product is CASSLTGPGGRFSYNEQFF.